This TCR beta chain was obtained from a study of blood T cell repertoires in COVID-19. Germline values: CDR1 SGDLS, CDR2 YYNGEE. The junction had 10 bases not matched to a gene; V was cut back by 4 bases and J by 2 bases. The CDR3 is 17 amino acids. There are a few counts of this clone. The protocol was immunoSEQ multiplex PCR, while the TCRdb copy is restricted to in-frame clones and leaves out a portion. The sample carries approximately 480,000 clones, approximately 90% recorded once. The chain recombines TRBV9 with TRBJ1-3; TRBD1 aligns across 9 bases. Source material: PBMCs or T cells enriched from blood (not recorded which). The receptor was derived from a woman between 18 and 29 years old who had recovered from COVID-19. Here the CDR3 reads CASSTPQQGATGNTIYF. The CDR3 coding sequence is TGTGCCAGCAGCACCCCCCAACAGGGGGCGACTGGAAACACCATATATTTT.